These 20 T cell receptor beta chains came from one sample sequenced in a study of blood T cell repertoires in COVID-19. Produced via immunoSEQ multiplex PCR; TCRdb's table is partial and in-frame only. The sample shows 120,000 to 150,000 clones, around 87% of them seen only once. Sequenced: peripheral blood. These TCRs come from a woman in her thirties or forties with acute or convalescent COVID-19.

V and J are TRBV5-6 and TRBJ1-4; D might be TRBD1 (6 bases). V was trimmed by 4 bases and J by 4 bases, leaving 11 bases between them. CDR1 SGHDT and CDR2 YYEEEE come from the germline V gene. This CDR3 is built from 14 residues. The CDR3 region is CASSRQASNEKLFF. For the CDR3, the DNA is TGTGCCAGCAGCCGACAGGCGAGTAATGAAAAACTGTTTTTT.

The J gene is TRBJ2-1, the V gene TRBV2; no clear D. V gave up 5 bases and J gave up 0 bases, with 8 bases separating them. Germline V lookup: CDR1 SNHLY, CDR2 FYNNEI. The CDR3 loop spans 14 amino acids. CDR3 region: CASSPLSSYNEQFF. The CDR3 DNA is TGTGCCAGCAGTCCCCTAAGCTCCTACAATGAGCAGTTCTTC.

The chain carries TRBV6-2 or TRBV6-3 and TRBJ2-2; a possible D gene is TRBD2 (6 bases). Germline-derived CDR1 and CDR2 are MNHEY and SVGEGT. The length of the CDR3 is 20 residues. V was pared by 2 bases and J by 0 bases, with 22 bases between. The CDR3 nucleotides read TGTGCCAGCAGTTACCTTCTGCTAGCGAGATATCCCGCGAACACCGGGGAGCTGTTTTTT. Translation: CASSYLLLARYPANTGELFF.

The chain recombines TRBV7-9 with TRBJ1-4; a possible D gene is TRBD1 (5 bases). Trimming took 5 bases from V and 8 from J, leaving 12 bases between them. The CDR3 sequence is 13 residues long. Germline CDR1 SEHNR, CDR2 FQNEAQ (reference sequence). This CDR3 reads CASSRPGGEKLFF. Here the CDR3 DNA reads TGTGCCAGCAGCCGCCCGGGGGGGGAAAAACTGTTTTTT.

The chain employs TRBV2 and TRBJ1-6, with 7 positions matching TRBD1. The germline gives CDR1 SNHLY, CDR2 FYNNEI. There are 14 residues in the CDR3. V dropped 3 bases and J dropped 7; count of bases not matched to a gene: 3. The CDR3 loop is CASSEGQLNSPLHF. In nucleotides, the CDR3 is TGTGCCAGCAGTGAGGGACAGCTAAATTCACCCCTCCACTTT.

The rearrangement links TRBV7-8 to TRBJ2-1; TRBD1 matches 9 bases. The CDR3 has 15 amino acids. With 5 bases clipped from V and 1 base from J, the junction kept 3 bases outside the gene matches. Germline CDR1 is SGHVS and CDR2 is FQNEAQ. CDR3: CASSLDRGSYNEQFF. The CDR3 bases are TGTGCCAGCAGCCTCGACAGGGGGTCCTACAATGAGCAGTTCTTC. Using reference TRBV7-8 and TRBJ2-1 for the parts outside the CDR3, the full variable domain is GAGVSQSPRYKVAKRGQDVALRCDPISGHVSLFWYQQALGQGPEFLTYFQNEAQLDKSGLPSDRFFAERPEGSVSTLKIQRTQQEDSAVYLCASSLDRGSYNEQFFGPGTRLTVL.

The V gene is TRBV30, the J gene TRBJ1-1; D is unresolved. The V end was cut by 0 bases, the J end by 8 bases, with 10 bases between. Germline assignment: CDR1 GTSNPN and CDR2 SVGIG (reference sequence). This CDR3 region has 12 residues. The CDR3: CAWSVPVYEAFF. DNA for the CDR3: TGTGCCTGGAGTGTACCAGTATACGAAGCTTTCTTT.

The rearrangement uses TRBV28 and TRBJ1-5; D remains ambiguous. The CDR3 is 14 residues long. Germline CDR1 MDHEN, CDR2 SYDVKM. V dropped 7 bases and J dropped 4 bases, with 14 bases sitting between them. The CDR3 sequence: CASTEWAQNQPQHF. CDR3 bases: TGTGCCAGCACCGAGTGGGCCCAAAATCAGCCCCAGCATTTT.

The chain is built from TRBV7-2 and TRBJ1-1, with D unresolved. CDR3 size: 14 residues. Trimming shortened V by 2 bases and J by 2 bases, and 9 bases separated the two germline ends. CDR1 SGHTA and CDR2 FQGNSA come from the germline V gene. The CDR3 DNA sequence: TGTGCCAGCAGCTTATCGGGGATTAACACTGAAGCTTTCTTT. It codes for CASSLSGINTEAFF. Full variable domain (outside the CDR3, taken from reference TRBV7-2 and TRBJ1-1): GAGVSQSPSNKVTEKGKDVELRCDPISGHTALYWYRQSLGQGLEFLIYFQGNSAPDKSGLPSDRFSAERTGGSVSTLTIQRTQQEDSAVYLCASSLSGINTEAFFGQGTRLTVV.

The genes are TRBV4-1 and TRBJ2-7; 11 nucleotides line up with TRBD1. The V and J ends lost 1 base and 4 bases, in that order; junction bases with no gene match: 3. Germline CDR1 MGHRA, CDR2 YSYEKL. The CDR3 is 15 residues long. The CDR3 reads CASSQGGTGGYEQYF. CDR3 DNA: TGCGCCAGCAGCCAAGGTGGGACAGGGGGATACGAGCAGTACTTC.

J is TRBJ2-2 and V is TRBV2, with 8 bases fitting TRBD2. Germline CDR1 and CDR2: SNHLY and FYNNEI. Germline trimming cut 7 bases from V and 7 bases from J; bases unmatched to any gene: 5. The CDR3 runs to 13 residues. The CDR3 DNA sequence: TGTGCCAGCAAGCGGGAGCATAGCGGGGAGCTGTTTTTT. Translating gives CASKREHSGELFF. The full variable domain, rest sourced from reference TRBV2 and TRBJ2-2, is EPEVTQTPSHQVTQMGQEVILRCVPISNHLYFYWYRQILGQKVEFLVSFYNNEISEKSEIFDDQFSVERPDGSNFTLKIRSTKLEDSAMYFCASKREHSGELFFGEGSRLTVL.

The CDR3 loop is CASSPRGQGWRQPQHF. CDR3 bases: TGTGCCAGCAGTCCCCGGGGACAGGGGTGGCGACAGCCCCAGCATTTT. The chain recombines TRBV6-2 or TRBV6-3 with TRBJ1-5; 10 bases are shared with TRBD1. The CDR3 consists of 16 residues. From germline, CDR1 is MNHEY and CDR2 SVGEGT. The junction had 11 bases not matched to a gene; V was cut back by 5 bases and J by 7 bases.

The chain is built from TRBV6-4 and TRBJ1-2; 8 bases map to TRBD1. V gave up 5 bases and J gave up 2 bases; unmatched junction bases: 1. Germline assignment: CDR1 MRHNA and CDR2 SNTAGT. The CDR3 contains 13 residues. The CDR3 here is CASSPGGNYGYTF. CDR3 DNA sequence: TGTGCCAGCAGTCCAGGGGGCAACTATGGCTACACCTTC.

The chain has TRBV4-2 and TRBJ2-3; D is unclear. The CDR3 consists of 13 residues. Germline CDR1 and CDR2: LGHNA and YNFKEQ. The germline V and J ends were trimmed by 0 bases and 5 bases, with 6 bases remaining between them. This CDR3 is CASSQETVDTQYF. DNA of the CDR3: TGTGCCAGCAGCCAAGAAACGGTAGATACGCAGTATTTT.

CDR3 region: CASSMRQGGEQYF. The CDR3 region has the DNA TGTGCCAGCAGCATGAGACAGGGCGGCGAGCAGTACTTC. The chain links TRBV5-6 to TRBJ2-7; 7 bases are a match to TRBD1. CDR3 length: 13 amino acids. Trimming removed 4 bases from V and 6 bases from J; junction bases left unmatched: 7. Germline CDR1 reads SGHDT; CDR2 reads YYEEEE.

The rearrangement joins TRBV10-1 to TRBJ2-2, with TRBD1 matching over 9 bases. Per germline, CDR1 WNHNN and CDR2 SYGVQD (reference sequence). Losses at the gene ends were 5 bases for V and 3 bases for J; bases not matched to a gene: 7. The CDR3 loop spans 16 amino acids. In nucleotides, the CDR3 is TGCGCCAGCAGTAAATTGGGGACAGGGTACACCGGGGAGCTGTTTTTT. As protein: CASSKLGTGYTGELFF.

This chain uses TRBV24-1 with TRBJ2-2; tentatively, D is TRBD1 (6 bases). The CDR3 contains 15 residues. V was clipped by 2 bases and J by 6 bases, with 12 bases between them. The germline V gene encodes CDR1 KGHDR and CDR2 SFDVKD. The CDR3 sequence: CATSDYRDRAGELFF. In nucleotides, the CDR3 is TGTGCCACCAGTGATTACAGGGATAGGGCCGGGGAGCTGTTTTTT.

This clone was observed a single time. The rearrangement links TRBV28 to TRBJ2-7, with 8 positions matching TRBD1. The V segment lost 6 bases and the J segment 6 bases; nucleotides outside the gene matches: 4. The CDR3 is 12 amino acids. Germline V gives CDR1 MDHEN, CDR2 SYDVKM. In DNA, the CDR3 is TGTGCCAGCAGGGACCAGGGGGCCGAGCAGTACTTC. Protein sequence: CASRDQGAEQYF.

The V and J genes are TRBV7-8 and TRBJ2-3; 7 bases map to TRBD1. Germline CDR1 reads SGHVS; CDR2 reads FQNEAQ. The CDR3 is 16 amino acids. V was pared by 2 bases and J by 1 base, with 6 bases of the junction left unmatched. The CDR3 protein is CASSLSHRGGTDTQYF. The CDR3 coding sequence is TGTGCCAGCAGCTTATCCCACAGGGGAGGCACAGATACGCAGTATTTT.

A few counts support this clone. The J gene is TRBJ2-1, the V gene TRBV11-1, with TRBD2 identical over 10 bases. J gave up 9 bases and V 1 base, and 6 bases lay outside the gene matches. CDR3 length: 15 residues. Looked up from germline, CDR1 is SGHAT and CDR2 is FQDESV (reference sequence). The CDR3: CASSLVLAGVGEQFF. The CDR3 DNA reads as TGTGCCAGCAGCTTAGTGCTAGCGGGAGTGGGTGAGCAGTTCTTC.